Listed below are T cell receptor beta chains from one sample, sequenced in a study of shared clonotypes between healthy human individuals. Profiled with immunoSEQ multiplex PCR; TCRdb holds only in-frame clones, not every one. Of fewer than 3 million clones listed, around 93% are singletons. Sequenced: naive CD4+ T cells from PBMCs. The receptor set was obtained from a man younger than 35 in good health. Some clones in this sample may be carry-over from other donors' samples. Both conserved end residues are part of each CDR3. Each record gives: clone size, D gene, J gene, V gene, CDR3 DNA, CDR3 protein. A D gene is named only where the DNA matches it firmly. Some rows mark clone size as missing; the rest say once, few, many or name a class of expanded clone.

. | TRBD2 | TRBJ2-3 | TRBV18 | TGTGCCAGCTCACCCGGACTAGAGGGGTCGGCAGATACGCAGTATTTT | CASSPGLEGSADTQYF
. | TRBD2 | TRBJ2-7 | TRBV2 | TGTGCCAGCAGTGAACGGGAGGCCTCCTACGAGCAGTACTTC | CASSEREASYEQYF
. | . | TRBJ2-1 | TRBV5-1 | TGCGCCAGCAGCTCTCTAGCGACGAGCTCCTACAATGAGCAGTTCTTC | CASSSLATSSYNEQFF
once | . | TRBJ1-1 | TRBV19 | TGTGCCAGTAGTATACAGCTAAACACTGAAGCTTTCTTT | CASSIQLNTEAFF
. | . | TRBJ2-3 | TRBV5-1 | TGCGCCACCGCTAGGGACATCGGCACAGATACGCAGTATTTT | CATARDIGTDTQYF
few | . | TRBJ1-1 | TRBV7-9 | TGTGCCAGCACCCTTGGGACTGAAGCTTTCTTT | CASTLGTEAFF
. | . | TRBJ2-7 | TRBV19 | TGTGCCAGTAGTAGGTCGTTCGCAGGGAACTACGAGCAGTACTTC | CASSRSFAGNYEQYF
. | TRBD2 | TRBJ2-5 | TRBV5-4 | TGTGCCAGCAGCCCCACTAGCGTAGGTGAGACCCAGTACTTC | CASSPTSVGETQYF
. | . | TRBJ1-1 | TRBV6-5 | TGTGCCAGCAGTTACTCGATCCGCGTTGAAGCTTTCTTT | CASSYSIRVEAFF
. | . | TRBJ2-6 | TRBV28 | TGTGCCAGCAGTCCCTGGACAGTCAGCTCTGGGGCCAACGTCCTGACTTTC | CASSPWTVSSGANVLTF
. | TRBD1 | TRBJ1-5 | TRBV19 | TGTGCCAGTACCGAGATGGGACAGTGGAATCAGCCCCAGCATTTT | CASTEMGQWNQPQHF
. | . | TRBJ1-1 | TRBV5-1 | TGCGCCAGCAGCTTGTATAGGGGAGGGACTGAAGCTTTCTTT | CASSLYRGGTEAFF
. | . | TRBJ1-1 | TRBV10-2 | TGCGCCAGCAGTGAGCGGGGAGCTTACACTGAAGCTTTCTTT | CASSERGAYTEAFF
. | TRBD1 | TRBJ1-3 | TRBV27 | TGTGCCAGCAGTTTCCACAGGGGACGAAACACCATATATTTT | CASSFHRGRNTIYF
. | . | TRBJ1-3 | TRBV19 | TGTGCCAGTAGTGACCGGGGCCCGGCGGGAAACACCATATATTTT | CASSDRGPAGNTIYF
. | . | TRBJ1-4 | TRBV5-1 | TGCGCCAGCAGCTTAGAGGCCGGGGTCAATGAAAAACTGTTTTTT | CASSLEAGVNEKLFF
. | TRBD2 | TRBJ2-1 | TRBV4-1 | TGCGCCAGCAGTCCCCCCGGGGGTAGCGGGAGTTTAAATGAGCAGTTCTTC | CASSPPGGSGSLNEQFF
. | TRBD2 | TRBJ2-3 | TRBV4-2 | TGTGCCAGCAGCCAAGGGACTAGCGGGATGGGCACAGATACGCAGTATTTT | CASSQGTSGMGTDTQYF
. | . | TRBJ2-7 | TRBV28 | TGTGCCAGCAGGATGAGCGGGTCCAATAAATACGAGCAGTACTTC | CASRMSGSNKYEQYF
. | . | TRBJ2-7 | TRBV18 | TGTGCCAGCTCACGGCAGGGAACCGGGACCACCTACGAGCAGTACTTC | CASSRQGTGTTYEQYF
. | . | TRBJ1-1 | TRBV4-1 | TGCGCCAGCAGCCAACCCCTGCAGAACACTGAAGCTTTCTTT | CASSQPLQNTEAFF
once | . | TRBJ1-6 | TRBV5-4 | TGTGCCAGCAGCCTTCCATTTTTACCCCTCCACTTT | CASSLPFLPLHF
. | TRBD1 | TRBJ2-5 | TRBV25-1 | TGTGCCAGCAGTGAGATTCGGACAGGGGGCCGGGAGACCCAGTACTTC | CASSEIRTGGRETQYF
. | TRBD1 | TRBJ2-2 | TRBV25-1 | TGTGCCAGCAGAGTTGCCGGGACAGGGAACACCGGGGAGCTGTTTTTT | CASRVAGTGNTGELFF